This T cell receptor (beta chain) was captured in a study of T cell responses to AZD1222 COVID-19 vaccine (dated by TCRdb to the early 2020s). Regarding the research as a whole: A total of approximately 240 trial participants underwent TCR sequencing, of whom some 210 received two doses of AZD1222 and some 25 received two doses of the MenACWY control vaccine. Trial participants were enrolled by age into subgroups of 18-55, 56-69 and 70-plus years, and around 140, 26 and 57 TCR-sequenced participants, respectively, were included in these subgroups.

The CDR3 regions of human TCRbeta chains were analyzed by immunosequencing. On the study's bioinformatics: Repertoire TCRs were matched against a reference library of SARS-CoV-2-specific TCRs generated with the MIRA antigen-specificity platform. Breadth meant the fraction of unique TCRs that were SARS-CoV-2-associated, whereas depth meant the fraction of total T cells that were SARS-CoV-2-associated. Each spike-specific TCR was assigned to its reactive spike region and to a CD4 or CD8 class using the MIRA data. Log10-transformed breadth and depth values were compared by one-way ANOVA with Sidak's multiple comparisons tests. TCRdb took over this immuneACCESS table, retaining in-frame rearrangements with V and J assigned. Such tables are incomplete; in checked studies, under half of the missing clones stem from an unresolved V gene, and the remainder is unexplained. That table gives V, J and clone size, and the DNA gave D and trimming. Present in this sample are fewer than 65,000 clones, roughly nine tenths of which were seen just once. The ten largest clones take up about 14% of the sample.

Overall study outcomes, separate from this receptor: After two AZD1222 doses, spike-specific TCR breadth and depth were significantly higher than at day 0 and than in MenACWY recipients. No day 14 peak-response samples were available, so repertoires were characterized only after the peak T cell response. The vaccine-associated CD4 TCRs covered the entire spike protein, and the dominant responses fell in regions 160-218 and 743-854. Conclusions about previously exposed vaccinees were limited because only a handful of AZD1222 recipients were SARS-CoV-2 seropositive at baseline. In the small 56-69-year group, the increase in depth fell short of significance, most likely because of low power. Participants were mostly white British and included more females than males, and it was suggested by the authors that clonal diversity may have been underestimated. Reportedly, close to half of the unique spike-specific TCRs recognized epitopes lying outside the regions that are mutated in the B.1.351 and B.1.1.7 variants.

The time point label, read with the paper, signifies: about 28 days (+/-7) after the second vaccine dose. Because spike-specific TCR depth and breadth did not differ between the two schedules, AZD1222 recipients who got a second dose at roughly 4 weeks were pooled with those who got a second dose at roughly 12 weeks. Vaccinee samples were obtained from the UK trials COV001 and COV002, which included a single-blind randomized controlled phase 2/3 trial of AZD1222 (ChAdOx1 nCoV-19) in healthy adults. Trial participant PBMC samples were collected at day 0 and day 28 after the second dose for TCRbeta chain sequencing. Trimming at the junction amounts to 0 bases on V and 7 bases on J, and the germline ends lie 19 bases apart. For CDR1 and CDR2, the germline V gene lists LGHNA and YNFKEQ. Inclusive of the bounding cysteine and phenylalanine, the CDR3 is 16 residues long. Only the CDR3 DNA stays, 48 bases, in frame from base 1.

On this clone: The antigen it binds to is not known. No qualities accompany the bases; no much larger clone lies one base away.

The chain is made from TRBV4-2 and TRBJ2-7; the D region may be TRBD1 or TRBD2, each matching 6 bases equally. This TCR was recovered from an adult who received the AZD1222 COVID-19 vaccine. Source: peripheral blood, taken 28 days after the second AZD1222 dose. The CDR3 has the sequence CASSQDQTRGVVEQYF. In nucleotide form, the sequence is TGTGCCAGCAGCCAAGATCAAACTAGGGGGGTCGTGGAGCAGTACTTC.